The clone carrying this TCR beta chain showed up many times. What it recognizes is unknown. This sample is part of a study of T cells after yellow fever vaccination. Study findings and constraints: The CD4 and CD8 compartments had a small share of their clonotypes in common.

MiXCR, run by TCRdb on the 5' RACE reads, gives a single entry per CDR3 protein. Here the sample spans roughly 180,000 distinct CDR3 sequences, 6.2% being singletons. The specimen was CD4+ T cells sorted from PBMCs, collected on the day of the first yellow fever vaccination. This receptor was obtained from a man aged 18 to 29 who received the YFV17D yellow fever vaccine.

The DNA for the CDR3 is TGTGCCACCAGTGATTTTCGGACCGATGAGCAGTTCTTC. As protein: CATSDFRTDEQFF. The rearrangement uses TRBV24-1 and TRBJ2-1, with D uncertain. Germline values: CDR1 KGHDR, CDR2 SFDVKD. The CDR3 totals 13 residues. V lost 1 base and J 8 bases, leaving 8 bases between the germline ends.